This T cell receptor beta chain stems from a study of regulatory T cells in long-lasting Graves disease. Study results and limitations: Gene preferences differed: TRBV28, TRBJ1-2, TRBJ2-5 in persistent cases. Samples came from peripheral blood alone, without thyroid tissue.

Ten or more counts support this clonotype. The target antigen is unknown. In germline, CDR1 is GTSNPN, CDR2 SVGIG (reference sequence). Trimming pared 0 bases from V and 7 bases from J, leaving 11 bases between. The CDR3 is 13 amino acids. Combining iRepertoire HTBI primers with Arm-PCR of CDR3 regions, the authors built TCR beta libraries. Each CDR3 protein gets one entry after TCRdb re-called the multiplex PCR reads with MiXCR. The sample contains 390,000 or so distinct CDR3 sequences, 10% to 15% of which appear only once. Time point specified: newly diagnosed GD, antithyroid drugs for less than 3 months. Extracted PBMC RNA gave rise to the TCR library. This sample also belongs to another study, concerning T cells in Graves' hyperthyroidism and ophthalmopathy. That paper states: The diagnostic basis comprised clinical symptoms, serum thyroxine and TRAb, thyroid ultrasound and orbital computed tomography.

This chain connects TRBV30 to TRBJ2-3; D possibly uses TRBD1 or TRBD2 (6 bases each). Sequences were derived from peripheral blood mononuclear cells (PBMCs), sampled at new diagnosis, from a patient treated with antithyroid drugs. This sequence was found in a woman between 18 and 29 years old with Graves disease. The CDR3 is CAWSVSGANTQYF. The CDR3 DNA reads TGTGCCTGGAGTGTATCGGGGGCAAATACGCAGTATTTT.